Reported below is one T cell receptor (beta chain). V was pared by 0 bases and J by 7 bases, with 13 bases between. This CDR3 region has 15 residues. CDR1 and CDR2 from the germline V gene are SGHTA and FQGNSA. The data belong to a study of shared clonotypes between healthy human individuals. Study background: Those who served as donors were a couple of women and a few men between the ages of 18 and 49.

From CD4+ cells came CD45RA+ naive and CD45RA-negative memory subsets. Profiling relied on immunoSEQ multiplex PCR, and the TCRdb table lists in-frame clones only, not all of them. The table records over a million clones, 98% of them present only once. V usage is TRBV7-2 and J usage is TRBJ1-5, with D possibly matching TRBD1 (5 bases). This TCR came from a man aged 30 to 45 in good health. Sequencing input: naive CD4+ T cells sorted from blood. Documented subset: CD45RA+ positively selected. CDR3 sequence reads: CASSLAGRVNQPQHF. The CDR3 coding sequence is TGTGCCAGCAGCTTAGCGGGCAGGGTCAACCAGCCCCAGCATTTT.